The 8 T cell receptor beta chains in this list originate from one sample, sequenced in a study of blood T cell repertoires in COVID-19. Profiling relied on immunoSEQ multiplex PCR, and the TCRdb table lists in-frame clones only, not all of them. The profile shows approximately 260,000 clones, 85% to 90% of them singletons. The source material was peripheral blood. The receptors here all came from a woman in her thirties or forties with acute or convalescent COVID-19.

J is TRBJ1-1 and V is TRBV7-9; D not resolved. This CDR3 is built from 16 residues. V lost 1 base, J lost 1 base, and 13 bases lay in between. CDR1 SEHNR and CDR2 FQNEAQ come from the germline V gene (reference sequence). The CDR3 is CASSLVRARRNTEAFF. In DNA, the CDR3 is TGTGCCAGCAGCTTAGTTAGAGCTCGGAGGAACACTGAAGCTTTCTTT.

This chain uses TRBV5-6 with TRBJ2-1, with 10 bases fitting TRBD1. CDR3 length equals 17 residues. J gave up 4 bases and V 6 bases, and 13 bases lay outside the gene matches. Germline V CDR1 and CDR2: SGHDT, YYEEEE. The CDR3 nucleotides are TGTGCCAGCATCCTTGGGGCTAGGGACAGGGGATACAATGAGCAGTTCTTC. This sequence encodes CASILGARDRGYNEQFF.

J is TRBJ2-7 and V is TRBV11-2, with 8 bases matching TRBD1. The CDR3 totals 15 residues. Germline V CDR1 and CDR2: SGHAT, FQNNGV. V was pared by 4 bases and J by 3 bases, with 8 bases of the junction left unmatched. CDR3 sequence reads: CASSSTGTGHYEQYV. The CDR3 DNA reads as TGTGCCAGCAGCTCCACTGGGACAGGACACTACGAGCAGTACGTC.

The chain carries TRBV2 and TRBJ1-2; D is unclear. Germline V gives CDR1 SNHLY, CDR2 FYNNEI. V was pared by 4 bases and J by 6 bases, with 6 bases between. This CDR3 spans 11 amino acids. The CDR3 coding sequence is TGTGCCAGCAGTGTATCCCATGGCTACACCTTC. This translates into CASSVSHGYTF.

The chain uses TRBV19 and TRBJ1-5; 11 bases agree with TRBD1. This CDR3 is built from 16 residues. Germline CDR1 and CDR2: LNHDA and SQIVND (reference sequence). Trimming took 7 bases from V and 7 from J; bases not matched to a gene: 12. The CDR3 protein is CASNHRTGGSYQPQHF. The DNA of the CDR3 is TGTGCCAGTAACCACAGGACAGGGGGCTCCTACCAGCCCCAGCATTTT. The full variable domain, in which reference TRBV19 and TRBJ1-5 provide the parts outside the CDR3, is DGGITQSPKYLFRKEGQNVTLSCEQNLNHDAMYWYRQDPGQGLRLIYYSQIVNDFQKGDIAEGYSVSREKKESFPLTVTSAQKNPTAFYLCASNHRTGGSYQPQHFGDGTRLSIL.

The rearrangement uses TRBV6-5 and TRBJ1-2; D not resolved. CDR3 length equals 13 residues. The germline V and J ends were trimmed by 4 bases and 6 bases, with 12 bases remaining between them. CDR1 is MNHEY, CDR2 SVGAGI, per germline. In nucleotides, the CDR3 is TGTGCCAGCAGTTCGACGCGGCGGAATGGCTACACCTTC. As protein: CASSSTRRNGYTF.

This clone was found a few times. This sequence joins TRBV7-8 and TRBJ1-6, with D maybe TRBD1 (6 bases). Trimming shortened V by 2 bases and J by 0 bases, and 11 bases separated the two germline ends. The germline gives CDR1 SGHVS, CDR2 FQNEAQ. The CDR3 runs to 17 residues. The CDR3 sequence is CASSLIDRSSYNSPLHF. DNA for the CDR3: TGTGCCAGCAGCTTAATCGACAGGAGCTCCTATAATTCACCCCTCCACTTT.

V usage is TRBV7-2 and J usage is TRBJ2-1; D call uncertain. Per the germline V gene, CDR1 is SGHTA and CDR2 is FQGNSA. Between the trimmed V and J ends, which lost 4 bases and 0 bases, there was a span of 16 bases. The CDR3 is made up of 17 amino acids. CDR3: CASSYRSGWSSYNEQFF. The CDR3 region has the DNA TGTGCCAGCAGCTACCGATCGGGTTGGAGCTCCTACAATGAGCAGTTCTTC.